This TCR beta chain was sequenced in a study of blood T cell repertoires in COVID-19. The CDR3 spans 15 residues. Germline loops: CDR1 LGHDT, CDR2 YNNKEL (reference sequence). The V end was cut by 4 bases, the J end by 9 bases, with 19 bases between. Original data processing: Amplification with reference gene primers provided the estimates of nucleated cell counts. Some clones are missing from TCRdb's copy, which holds only in-frame ones; the method was immunoSEQ multiplex PCR. From that table come the V and J calls and clone size; the DNA was used to work out D and trimming. In the table there are under 300,000 clones, roughly 85% of which are singletons.

Sequences were obtained from peripheral blood. The gene calls are TRBV3-1 (or the pseudogene TRBV3-2) and TRBJ1-5; no clear D gene. The sequence was obtained from a woman under 40 with active or convalescent COVID-19. The CDR3 DNA sequence: TGTGCCAGCAGCCTCGGAGGGAAGCCAACGGGGCCCCAGCATTTT. Translating it yields CASSLGGKPTGPQHF.